The 8 T cell receptor beta chains given below trace back to one sample, sequenced in a study of blood T cells in healthy people across ages. A second PCR, run for about 6 to 12 cycles, used a sample-barcoded 5' primer plus a J-beta primer mix. TCRdb re-derived calls from the 5' RACE reads in MiXCR, one entry per CDR3 protein. The sample holds some 900,000 distinct CDR3 sequences, roughly 26% seen once. The sequenced sample was blood. The receptors shown here come from an elderly woman in good health.

The chain employs TRBV27 and TRBJ2-5, with 7 bases that match TRBD1. The V segment lost 7 bases and the J segment 5 bases; nucleotides outside the gene matches: 10. The CDR3 runs 14 residues. Germline lookup yields CDR1 MNHEY and CDR2 SMNVEV (reference sequence). The CDR3 sequence is CASIQGKGVETQYF. Written as DNA, the CDR3 is TGTGCCAGCATACAGGGGAAAGGAGTGGAGACCCAGTACTTC.

Ten or more counts support this clonotype. This chain uses TRBV7-2 with TRBJ2-1, with D perhaps matching TRBD2 (6 bases). Per germline, CDR1 SGHTA and CDR2 FQGNSA. V was trimmed by 5 bases and J by 7 bases, leaving 9 bases between them. This CDR3 contains 12 residues. DNA of the CDR3: TGTGCCAGCAGCAAACTAGCAAATGAGCAGTTCTTC. It specifies CASSKLANEQFF.

The CDR3 reads CASSKGLDFGGELFF. The CDR3, as DNA: TGTGCCAGCAGTAAGGGACTAGATTTTGGCGGGGAGCTGTTTTTT. V is TRBV12-3 or TRBV12-4 and J is TRBJ2-2, with TRBD2 matching 8 bases. Trimming cost V 5 bases and J 7 bases; bases outside gene matches: 9. This CDR3 spans 15 amino acids.

The V gene is TRBV12-3 or TRBV12-4, the J gene TRBJ2-5, with D tentatively TRBD1 or TRBD2 (5 bases each). The J call may be faulty, since TRBJ2-7 better matches the DNA end. The CDR3 runs to 15 residues. The CDR3 is CASSLGGDIKYEQYF. CDR3 nucleotide sequence: TGTGCCAGCAGTTTAGGAGGGGATATTAAATACGAGCAGTACTTC.

This clonotype was detected ten times or more. The chain has TRBV4-3 and TRBJ2-3; no reliable D call. Germline V CDR1 and CDR2: LGHNA, YSLEER. V gave up 0 bases and J gave up 4 bases, with 11 bases separating them. The CDR3 extends over 15 amino acids. Here the CDR3 DNA reads TGCGCCAGCAGCCAAGATCTTAAGGGTGCAGATACGCAGTATTTT. Amino acids: CASSQDLKGADTQYF.

A word on this clonotype: A much more abundant neighbour one base away suggests this may be a read error. The chain links TRBV7-2 to TRBJ2-1; D is perhaps TRBD1 (5 bases). The V gene lost 5 bases and the J gene lost 5 bases, with 19 bases spanning the gap. CDR3 length equals 16 residues. From germline, CDR1 is SGHTA and CDR2 FQGNSA. This CDR3 is CASSPGAGYQNNEQFF. The CDR3 DNA sequence: TGTGCCAGCAGCCCTGGGGCAGGGTATCAGAACAATGAGCAGTTCTTC.

Only a few counts were recorded for this clonotype. A much larger clone lies one base from this, so it may be a read error. The genes are TRBV29-1 and TRBJ2-7; TRBD2 matches 7 bases. The trim removed 4 bases at V and 7 bases at J, leaving 7 bases unmatched. The germline gives CDR1 SQVTM, CDR2 ANQGSEA. The CDR3 is 12 residues long. The CDR3 DNA reads as TGCAGCGTTGGGGGGGGGTGCCTGGAGCAGTACTTC. Translation: CSVGGGCLEQYF.

In regard to this clonotype: A much more abundant neighbour one base away suggests this may be a read error. The chain uses TRBV5-4 and TRBJ2-1, with 7 positions matching TRBD1. The germline V gene encodes CDR1 SGHNT and CDR2 YYREEE (reference sequence). The trim removed 4 bases at V and 7 bases at J, leaving 8 bases unmatched. This CDR3 contains 14 residues. CDR3 DNA sequence: TGTGCCAGCAGCCGCCATACAGGGGCAAATGAGCAGTTCTTC. Its translation is CASSRHTGANEQFF. Filled out from reference TRBV5-4 and TRBJ2-1, the complete variable domain reads ETGVTQSPTHLIKTRGQQVTLRCSSQSGHNTVSWYQQALGQGPQFIFQYYREEENGRGNFPPRFSGLQFPNYSSELNVNALELDDSALYLCASSRHTGANEQFFGPGTRLTVL.